Listed here are 11 T cell receptor beta chains from one sample, sequenced in a study of T cell changes during pregnancy in multiple sclerosis (dated by TCRdb to about 2019). The library was produced with the immunoSEQ multiplex PCR assay. Sourced from immuneACCESS, this table was stored by TCRdb with only in-frame sequences that have V and J called. A share of the clones is absent; for the studies checked, an unresolved V gene accounts for under half, and the remainder has no known explanation. The sample records approximately 96,000 clones, roughly nine tenths of which are singletons. The ten largest make up roughly 2.3% of the sample. This sample comprised peripheral blood, obtained after pregnancy. The origin of the receptors is a female donor in good health, enrolled as a control in a pregnancy study.

This sequence joins TRBV4-1 and TRBJ2-5; 13 bases align to TRBD2. CDR3 length: 16 amino acids. The trim removed 4 bases at V and 4 bases at J, leaving 6 bases unmatched. Looked up from germline, CDR1 is MGHRA and CDR2 is YSYEKL. In DNA form, the CDR3 reads TGCGCCAGCAGCCCAGGACTAGCGGGAGCCACAGAGACCCAGTACTTC. This translates into CASSPGLAGATETQYF.

V and J are TRBV7-9 and TRBJ1-2, with 12 bases identical to TRBD1. The CDR3 sequence is 14 residues long. V was clipped by 3 bases and J by 7 bases; unmatched bases: 3. CDR1 is SEHNR, CDR2 FQNEAQ, per germline (reference sequence). This CDR3 is CASSFGTGGGGYTF. The CDR3 bases are TGTGCCAGCAGCTTCGGGACAGGGGGCGGTGGCTACACCTTC.

The chain is built from TRBV27 and TRBJ1-2; TRBD1 might be the D (5 bases). This CDR3 region has 13 residues. The ends were cut back, 8 bases at V and 2 bases at J, with 12 bases in the middle. Germline CDR1 MNHEY, CDR2 SMNVEV (reference sequence). CDR3 loop: CASRGGTNYGYTF. DNA of the CDR3: TGTGCCAGCCGAGGAGGGACCAACTATGGCTACACCTTC.

This chain joins TRBV11-1 and TRBJ2-2; D is undetermined. Germline CDR1 reads SGHAT; CDR2 reads FQDESV (reference sequence). The CDR3 is 14 residues long. Trimming took 3 bases from V and 8 from J, leaving 13 bases between them. The chain's CDR3 is CASSLLRFSGELFF. Here the CDR3 DNA reads TGTGCCAGCAGCTTGCTCCGTTTTAGTGGGGAGCTGTTTTTT.

The chain joins TRBV15 to TRBJ2-1; 9 bases align to TRBD2. The junction had 6 bases not matched to a gene; V was cut back by 1 base and J by 8 bases. Germline CDR1 is LNHNV and CDR2 is YYDKDF (reference sequence). The length of the CDR3 is 15 residues. The CDR3 sequence: CATSRATSGLDEQFF. The CDR3 DNA sequence: TGTGCCACCAGCAGAGCGACTAGCGGCCTCGATGAGCAGTTCTTC. Full variable domain (remainder filled in from reference TRBV15 and TRBJ2-1): DAMVIQNPRYQVTQFGKPVTLSCSQTLNHNVMYWYQQKSSQAPKLLFHYYDKDFNNEADTPDNFQSRRPNTSFCFLDIRSPGLGDTAMYLCATSRATSGLDEQFFGPGTRLTVL.

The rearrangement links TRBV6-4 to TRBJ2-3, with D possibly matching TRBD1 (5 bases). This CDR3 is built from 15 residues. Trimming pared 6 bases from V and 4 bases from J, leaving 17 bases between. CDR1 and CDR2 from the germline V gene are MRHNA and SNTAGT. DNA for the CDR3: TGTGCCAGCAGCGCTGATGCAGGGTCCCCAGATACGCAGTATTTT. Residues: CASSADAGSPDTQYF.

The count of this clone is one. This chain uses TRBV6-6 with TRBJ2-3; the D gene is possibly TRBD1 (6 bases). The CDR3 runs 14 residues. Per germline, CDR1 MNHNY and CDR2 SVGAGI (reference sequence). The germline V and J ends were trimmed by 2 bases and 3 bases, with 9 bases remaining between them. As DNA, the CDR3 is TGTGCCAGCAGTTACAACAGGGAAACAGATACGCAGTATTTT. Protein sequence: CASSYNRETDTQYF.

CDR3 region: CASSPNWGVGEQYF. In nucleotides, the CDR3 is TGTGCCAGTAGTCCCAATTGGGGGGTCGGCGAGCAGTACTTC. This chain links TRBV19 with TRBJ2-7; D might be TRBD2 (6 bases). Germline CDR1 is LNHDA and CDR2 is SQIVND (reference sequence). There are 14 residues in the CDR3. The V end lost 5 bases, the J end lost 6 bases, and 17 bases lay between the germline ends.

The V gene is TRBV18, the J gene TRBJ2-7, with 12 bases matching TRBD2. Trimming cost V 2 bases and J 6 bases; bases outside gene matches: 8. Germline CDR1 and CDR2: KGHSH and LQKENI. The CDR3 runs 16 residues. CDR3 nucleotide sequence: TGTGCCAGCTCACCATCCTCTAGCGGGAGGGCCACCGAGCAGTACTTC. It translates to CASSPSSSGRATEQYF. The entire variable domain, with the rest obtained from reference TRBV18 and TRBJ2-7, is as follows: NAGVMQNPRHLVRRRGQEARLRCSPMKGHSHVYWYRQLPEEGLKFMVYLQKENIIDESGMPKERFSAEFPKEGPSILRIQQVVRGDSAAYFCASSPSSSGRATEQYFGPGTRLTVT.

The chain is built from TRBV15 and TRBJ2-5; possibly TRBD1 for D (6 bases). Germline assignment: CDR1 LNHNV and CDR2 YYDKDF (reference sequence). This CDR3 comprises 13 residues. V dropped 5 bases and J dropped 2 bases, with 9 bases sitting between them. Written as DNA, the CDR3 is TGTGCCACCAGCGAAGGACAGCAAGAGACCCAGTACTTC. This codes for CATSEGQQETQYF.

The gene calls are TRBV6-1 and TRBJ2-2, with 7 bases identical to TRBD2. The CDR3 is made up of 15 amino acids. Germline V gene sequence: CDR1 MNHNS, CDR2 SASEGT. After removal of 7 bases from V and 3 bases from J, the junction contained 8 bases not matched to a gene. This CDR3 reads CASTREKVHTGELFF. CDR3 in DNA: TGTGCCAGCACGCGGGAGAAGGTGCACACCGGGGAGCTGTTTTTT.